This T cell receptor (beta chain) was captured by sequencing in a study of OX40 agonist ivuxolimab in advanced cancers. About the study: Patients assigned to dose escalation were diagnosed with hepatocellular carcinoma, melanoma, renal cell or head and neck cancer. Three patients got partial responses; one had hepatocellular carcinoma and two had cutaneous melanoma.

At cycle 4 day 1, cycle 7 day 1, and baseline, blood was sampled. Of note for this clone: Antigen unknown.

The CDR3 is made up of 18 amino acids. Looked up from germline, CDR1 is SGHAT and CDR2 is FQNNGV. Trimming removed 1 base from V and 2 bases from J, with 18 bases in between. Study outcomes and limitations: Clonal expansion by week 6 occurred in CD4+ and CD8+ blood T cells (at 0.1 to 3.0 mg/kg).

The data were produced by immunoSEQ multiplex PCR, yet TCRdb's version contains in-frame clones alone and is incomplete. The repertoire holds tens of thousands of clones, with 80% to 90% as singletons. The chain has TRBV11-2 and TRBJ1-5; unclear D gene. The starting material was CD4+ or CD8+ T cells sorted from blood, obtained in a trial of the OX40 agonist ivuxolimab. The receptor was derived from an adult with an advanced solid tumor such as melanoma, head and neck, liver or kidney cancer. The CDR3 here is CASSLGDRGVGGNQPQHF. The CDR3, as DNA: TGTGCCAGCAGCTTAGGGGATCGTGGGGTAGGTGGCAATCAGCCCCAGCATTTT.